The 12 T cell receptor beta chains reported below all come from one sample, sequenced in a study of blood T cell repertoires in COVID-19. Measured with immunoSEQ multiplex PCR; TCRdb has only the in-frame clones, and not every one. The top ten clones hold 10% to 13% of a sample with roughly 220,000 clones, 70% to 90% of them seen once. The sequenced sample was peripheral blood. These receptors all come from a woman in her fifties or sixties with COVID-19, enrolled during active disease.

The chain employs TRBV10-1 and TRBJ2-7, with D possibly being TRBD2 (6 bases). Trimming left V 3 bases short and J 7 bases short, with 16 bases between. Germline values: CDR1 WNHNN, CDR2 SYGVQD (reference sequence). The CDR3 length is 14 residues. The CDR3 region is CASSERRTAGEQYF. CDR3 nucleotide sequence: TGCGCCAGCAGTGAACGGCGGACCGCGGGGGAGCAGTACTTC.

The CDR3 sequence is CASSQDRRLRSPLHF. The CDR3 DNA reads as TGTGCCAGCAGTCAAGACAGGCGCCTTCGGTCACCCCTCCACTTT. The V and J genes are TRBV2 and TRBJ1-6; possible D gene TRBD1, 6 bases. V lost 5 bases and J lost 10, with 18 bases in between. The CDR3 length is 15 residues. Germline-derived CDR1 and CDR2 are SNHLY and FYNNEI.

For the CDR3, the DNA is TGTGCCAGCAGCTTAGCGGCACAGGGCTTCTCCTACGAGCAGTACTTC. It codes for CASSLAAQGFSYEQYF. The rearrangement links TRBV7-6 to TRBJ2-7; D is perhaps TRBD1 (6 bases). Germline CDR1 reads SGHVS; CDR2 reads FNYEAQ. The CDR3 totals 16 residues. Trimming cost V 0 bases and J 0 bases, with 12 bases left between them.

This clone was seen just once. V is TRBV9 and J is TRBJ2-1; D may be TRBD2 (5 bases). V was trimmed by 0 bases and J by 7 bases, leaving 14 bases between them. Germline loops: CDR1 SGDLS, CDR2 YYNGEE. This CDR3 is 15 amino acids long. The CDR3 DNA reads TGTGCCAGCAGCGTAGGAAGCGGAACTACGAATGAGCAGTTCTTC. Residues: CASSVGSGTTNEQFF.

This chain uses TRBV14 with TRBJ2-1; D is ambiguous. Germline CDR1 reads SGHDN; CDR2 reads FVKESK. V was pared by 7 bases and J by 4 bases, with 8 bases between. This CDR3 comprises 12 residues. CDR3 amino acids: CASNLGYNEQFF. The CDR3 coding sequence is TGTGCCAGCAATCTCGGGTACAATGAGCAGTTCTTC.

The CDR3 is CAWSPWTGYEQFF. CDR3 coding DNA: TGTGCCTGGAGTCCCTGGACAGGGTATGAGCAGTTCTTC. V is TRBV30 and J is TRBJ2-1; 8 bases fit TRBD1. Losses at the gene ends were 2 bases for V and 8 bases for J; bases not matched to a gene: 5. The CDR3 is 13 amino acids. Germline V lookup: CDR1 GTSNPN, CDR2 SVGIG (reference sequence).

The chain has TRBV5-6 and TRBJ1-5; 7 bases match TRBD1. Trimming took 0 bases from V and 1 from J; bases not matched to a gene: 1. The CDR3 spans 15 residues. CDR1 and CDR2 (germline): SGHDT, YYEEEE. The CDR3 loop is CASSLGQGSNQPQHF. CDR3 coding DNA: TGTGCCAGCAGCTTGGGACAGGGAAGCAATCAGCCCCAGCATTTT.

This chain links TRBV19 with TRBJ2-1; TRBD2 aligns across 8 bases. The CDR3 totals 12 residues. The germline CDR1 and CDR2 sequences are LNHDA and SQIVND (reference sequence). Unmatched junction bases numbered 5, after V lost 9 bases and J lost 7 bases. The CDR3 DNA reads as TGTGCCAGCGGGGGGGCATGGAATGAGCAGTTCTTC. This encodes CASGGAWNEQFF.

CDR3 sequence reads: CASSLYEESGGYTF. The CDR3 nucleotides are TGTGCCAGCAGTTTATACGAGGAATCGGGTGGCTACACCTTC. This chain links TRBV28 with TRBJ1-2; D unclear. Trimming removed 1 base from V and 7 bases from J, with 13 bases in between. This CDR3 spans 14 amino acids. CDR1 and CDR2 (germline): MDHEN, SYDVKM.

The V and J genes are TRBV25-1 and TRBJ1-2; 8 positions agree with TRBD1. The CDR3 runs to 15 residues. V was pared by 0 bases and J by 8 bases, with 8 bases of the junction left unmatched. Germline loops: CDR1 MGHDK, CDR2 SYGVNS. Here the CDR3 reads CASSEYRTGMDGYTF. The CDR3 DNA is TGTGCCAGCAGTGAATACCGGACAGGGATGGACGGCTACACCTTC.

The rearrangement joins TRBV9 to TRBJ1-5; 12 nucleotides match TRBD1. Germline V gene lookup returns CDR1 SGDLS and CDR2 YYNGEE. The CDR3 spans 16 residues. Trimming cost V 7 bases and J 6 bases; bases outside gene matches: 11. CDR3 sequence: CASPKPGQGAGQPQHF. The CDR3 nucleotides read TGTGCCAGCCCGAAACCGGGACAGGGGGCGGGTCAGCCCCAGCATTTT.

This chain joins TRBV7-8 and TRBJ1-3; D perhaps matches TRBD1 (6 bases). The germline V gene encodes CDR1 SGHVS and CDR2 FQNEAQ. With 5 bases removed from V and 8 bases from J, the gap between germline ends came to 19 bases. The CDR3 has 15 amino acids. The chain's CDR3 is CASSPGTTLLHTIYF. The CDR3 DNA follows: TGTGCCAGCAGCCCCGGGACAACGCTACTACACACCATATATTTT.